This record looks at one T cell receptor beta chain sequence and its context. Its cognate antigen is unknown. The data derive from a study of Ad26.COV2.S vaccination and SARS-CoV-2 variants. Study-wide points: Those who received vaccine or placebo ended up with similar non-spike TCR breadth.

Trimming removed 7 bases at V and 0 bases at J, with 13 bases between. Germline V CDR1 and CDR2: SGHDT, YYEEEE. The CDR3 contains 14 residues. Here immunoSEQ multiplex PCR was the method, and the copy in TCRdb shows in-frame clones only, minus some. The sample gives around 350,000 clones, roughly nine tenths of which show up once; around 4% is in the top ten. The rearrangement uses TRBV5-6 and TRBJ1-1, with D hard to call. The sequence came from a human donor who had recovered from COVID-19. The source was peripheral blood, collected after recovery from COVID-19. The CDR3 loop is CASSGEYMNTEAFF. The CDR3 nucleotides are TGTGCCAGCTCTGGGGAGTACATGAACACTGAAGCTTTCTTT.